This is a list of T cell receptor beta chains from one sample in a study of blood T cell repertoires in COVID-19. Clones were read by immunoSEQ multiplex PCR, and TCRdb kept only the in-frame ones, dropping some. The sample shows roughly 250,000 clones, 83% of them seen only once. The sequencing sample was made of PBMCs or T cells enriched from blood (not recorded which). These receptors all come from a woman in her thirties or forties who had been exposed to COVID-19. Both conserved end residues are part of each CDR3. D genes are given only for firm matches. Only part of the rows carry a size: once, few, many, or a class if the clone is expanded.

-	TRBV11-2	-	TRBJ1-2	CASSLGISYGYTF	TGTGCCAGCAGCTTAGGAATCAGTTATGGCTACACCTTC
TRBD1	TRBV19	-	TRBJ1-1	CASRPGTGLYEAFF	TGTGCCAGCCGCCCTGGGACAGGGCTTTATGAAGCTTTCTTT
TRBD1	TRBV12-3/TRBV12-4	-	TRBJ1-2	CASSLTGEGYTF	TGTGCCAGCAGCCTCACAGGGGAAGGCTACACCTTC
-	TRBV10-3	-	TRBJ1-2	CAISESNQAHGYTF	TGTGCCATCAGTGAGTCCAACCAGGCACATGGCTACACCTTC
TRBD2	TRBV3-1/TRBV3-2	-	TRBJ2-7	CASTLTSGGAMEQYF	TGTGCCAGCACCCTTACTAGCGGGGGGGCGATGGAGCAGTACTTC
TRBD2	TRBV5-4	-	TRBJ2-2	CASSPSGGGGTGELFF	TGTGCCAGCAGCCCGTCGGGGGGGGGAGGCACCGGGGAGCTGTTTTTT
-	TRBV5-1	-	TRBJ2-2	CASGRDSNTGELFF	TGCGCCAGCGGCCGGGACTCGAACACCGGGGAGCTGTTTTTT
TRBD1	TRBV27	-	TRBJ2-3	CASSSTGAAHTDTQYF	TGTGCCAGCAGTTCCACAGGGGCAGCCCACACAGATACGCAGTATTTT
-	TRBV6-4	-	TRBJ1-5	CASSPQGGVLPHQPQHF	TGTGCCAGCAGCCCCCAAGGGGGGGTCCTACCTCATCAGCCCCAGCATTTT
TRBD2	TRBV9	-	TRBJ2-1	CASSVLGTSLYEQFF	TGTGCCAGCAGCGTCCTCGGGACTAGTCTCTATGAGCAGTTCTTC
TRBD2	TRBV6-2/TRBV6-3	-	TRBJ2-2	CASSRAGGLVTGELFF	TGTGCCAGCAGCCGAGCGGGGGGGCTGGTCACCGGGGAGCTGTTTTTT
TRBD1	TRBV27	-	TRBJ2-1	CASAIGTAPYNEQFF	TGTGCCAGCGCAATCGGGACAGCCCCCTACAATGAGCAGTTCTTC
TRBD1	TRBV12-5	-	TRBJ1-6	CASGFSPGTEISPLHF	TGTGCTAGTGGTTTCTCGCCCGGGACAGAAATTTCACCCCTCCACTTT
-	TRBV5-5	-	TRBJ1-2	CASSQKETENYGYTF	TGTGCCAGCAGTCAAAAGGAGACTGAGAACTATGGCTACACCTTC
TRBD1	TRBV3-1/TRBV3-2	-	TRBJ1-3	CASSQQTGVAGNTIYF	TGTGCCAGCAGCCAACAGACAGGGGTAGCTGGAAACACCATATATTTT
TRBD1	TRBV5-8	-	TRBJ1-5	CASSLQDRGNQPQHF	TGTGCCAGCAGCTTGCAGGACAGGGGTAATCAGCCCCAGCATTTT
-	TRBV10-3	-	TRBJ2-7	CAIRNRAPDSYEQYF	TGTGCCATCCGGAACAGGGCTCCAGACTCCTACGAGCAGTACTTC
TRBD1	TRBV14	few	TRBJ1-1	CASSPTPTGFTEAFF	TGTGCCAGCAGCCCTACCCCGACAGGGTTCACTGAAGCTTTCTTT
-	TRBV11-1	-	TRBJ2-2	CASSLVEGVGGELFF	TGTGCCAGCAGCTTGGTTGAGGGAGTAGGCGGGGAGCTGTTTTTT
-	TRBV6-6	-	TRBJ1-2	CASLGKTGIYGYTF	TGTGCCAGCCTGGGGAAAACAGGGATCTATGGCTACACCTTC
TRBD1	TRBV28	-	TRBJ1-2	CASGDRNYGYTF	TGTGCCAGCGGGGACAGGAACTATGGCTACACCTTC
-	TRBV10-3	-	TRBJ1-1	CAISGWQGGEAFF	TGTGCCATCAGTGGGTGGCAGGGAGGTGAAGCTTTCTTT
-	TRBV9	once	TRBJ2-2	CASSVIQGGELFF	TGTGCCAGCAGCGTAATCCAGGGTGGGGAGCTGTTTTTT
-	TRBV7-2	-	TRBJ2-3	CASSPQGLYLDTQYF	TGTGCCAGCAGCCCTCAGGGGTTGTATCTAGATACGCAGTATTTT
TRBD1	TRBV5-5	-	TRBJ1-1	CASSSMTGGNTEAFF	TGTGCCAGCAGCTCGATGACAGGGGGGAACACTGAAGCTTTCTTT
TRBD2	TRBV7-2	-	TRBJ2-1	CASSRGDLNEQFF	TGTGCCAGCAGCCGGGGGGACCTCAATGAGCAGTTCTTC
TRBD2	TRBV7-6	few	TRBJ2-1	CASSPSAIAGIYNEQFF	TGTGCCAGCAGCCCTTCTGCGATAGCGGGGATATACAATGAGCAGTTCTTC
TRBD1	TRBV5-8	-	TRBJ1-2	CASSRIDRGLFYGYTF	TGTGCCAGCAGCCGCATTGACAGGGGGCTTTTCTATGGCTACACCTTC
TRBD1	TRBV29-1	-	TRBJ2-1	CSVEGIRGLNEQFF	TGCAGCGTTGAAGGCATAAGGGGGCTGAATGAGCAGTTCTTC
-	TRBV19	-	TRBJ1-1	CASSVLGGGANTEAFF	TGTGCCAGTAGTGTCCTTGGGGGGGGCGCGAACACTGAAGCTTTCTTT
-	TRBV10-1	few	TRBJ2-7	CASSDDRFYEQYF	TGCGCCAGCAGTGACGACAGGTTCTACGAGCAGTACTTC
TRBD2	TRBV5-4	-	TRBJ2-1	CASSSGTSDDNEQFF	TGTGCCAGCAGCTCTGGGACTAGCGATGACAATGAGCAGTTCTTC
TRBD2	TRBV28	-	TRBJ2-5	CASSVSSGGAETQYF	TGTGCCAGCAGTGTATCTAGCGGGGGGGCGGAGACCCAGTACTTC
-	TRBV4-2	-	TRBJ1-4	CASSQELRGPNEKLFF	TGTGCCAGCAGCCAAGAGCTGCGGGGCCCTAATGAAAAACTGTTTTTT
TRBD1	TRBV7-9	-	TRBJ1-6	CASSPDRDSPLHF	TGTGCCAGCAGCCCCGACAGGGATTCACCCCTCCACTTT
TRBD1	TRBV3-1/TRBV3-2	once	TRBJ1-2	CASSQASGQGYGYTF	TGTGCCAGCAGCCAAGCCTCGGGACAGGGATATGGCTACACCTTC
-	TRBV5-1	-	TRBJ1-2	CASSLGGSYGYTF	TGCGCCAGCAGCTTGGGCGGATCCTATGGCTACACCTTC
TRBD2	TRBV5-8	few	TRBJ2-7	CASSPWGRGARKQYF	TGTGCCAGCAGCCCTTGGGGGCGGGGGGCGCGTAAGCAGTACTTC
TRBD1	TRBV3-1/TRBV3-2	-	TRBJ1-1	CASSPIRGRGDTEAFF	TGTGCCAGCAGCCCAATCAGGGGGCGCGGAGACACTGAAGCTTTCTTT
-	TRBV19	-	TRBJ2-3	CASGLRDTQYF	TGTGCCAGTGGTTTGAGAGATACGCAGTATTTT
-	TRBV18	-	TRBJ1-5	CASSPTLSQDGQPQHF	TGTGCCAGCTCACCTACTTTGTCACAGGATGGTCAGCCCCAGCATTTT